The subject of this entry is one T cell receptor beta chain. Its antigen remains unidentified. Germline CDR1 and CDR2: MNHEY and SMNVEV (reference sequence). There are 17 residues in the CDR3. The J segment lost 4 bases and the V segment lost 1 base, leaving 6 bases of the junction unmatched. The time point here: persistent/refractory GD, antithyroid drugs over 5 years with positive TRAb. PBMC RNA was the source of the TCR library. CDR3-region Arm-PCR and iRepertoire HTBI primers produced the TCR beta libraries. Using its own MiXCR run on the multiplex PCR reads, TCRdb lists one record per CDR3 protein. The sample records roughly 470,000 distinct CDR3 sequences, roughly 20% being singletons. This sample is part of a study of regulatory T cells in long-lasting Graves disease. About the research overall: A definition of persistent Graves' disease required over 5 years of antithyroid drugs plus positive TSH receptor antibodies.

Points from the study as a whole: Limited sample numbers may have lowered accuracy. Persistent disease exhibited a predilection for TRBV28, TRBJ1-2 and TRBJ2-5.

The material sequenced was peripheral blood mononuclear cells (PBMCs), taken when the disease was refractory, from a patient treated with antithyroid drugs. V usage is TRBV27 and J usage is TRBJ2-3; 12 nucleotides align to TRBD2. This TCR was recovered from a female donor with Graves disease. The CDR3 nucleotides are TGTGCCAGCAGTTTATTAACTAGCGGGAGGATCGCAGATACGCAGTATTTT. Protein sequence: CASSLLTSGRIADTQYF.